This T cell receptor (beta chain) was recovered during a study of control samples from healthy donors and cancer patients. V lost 6 bases and J 3 bases, leaving 17 bases between the germline ends. Germline-derived CDR1 and CDR2 are MNHEY and SVGAGI. CDR3 length: 15 residues. Produced via immunoSEQ multiplex PCR; TCRdb's table is partial and in-frame only. The table includes about 130,000 clones, around 93% detected once. Sample: blood. The TCR comes from a man in his late teens or twenties in good health. The chain carries TRBV6-5 and TRBJ1-1, with D maybe TRBD1 (5 bases). The CDR3 nucleotides are TGTGCCAGCAGGGGGGACTCTGGCACAGACACTGAAGCTTTCTTT. Translation gives CASRGDSGTDTEAFF.